This TCR beta chain is drawn from a study of cytomegalovirus exposure and HLA in healthy donors. The germline V gene encodes CDR1 ENHRY and CDR2 SYGVKD. The V end lost 7 bases, the J end lost 3 bases, and 13 bases lay between the germline ends. The CDR3 contains 13 residues. Primers for the PCR totalled 60 Vbeta and 13 Jbeta. The assay was immunoSEQ multiplex PCR, and TCRdb's table has in-frame clones only and misses some. The sample records 170,000 or so clones, about 86% being singletons. This sequence originates from a woman aged 25 to 45 in good health and CMV-seronegative. Material for sequencing was PBMCs. This rearrangement joins TRBV10-3 to TRBJ2-7, with a possible D match to TRBD1 (5 bases). The chain's CDR3 is CAITQGTGYEQYF. The CDR3 nucleotides are TGTGCCATCACGCAGGGCACCGGCTACGAGCAGTACTTC.